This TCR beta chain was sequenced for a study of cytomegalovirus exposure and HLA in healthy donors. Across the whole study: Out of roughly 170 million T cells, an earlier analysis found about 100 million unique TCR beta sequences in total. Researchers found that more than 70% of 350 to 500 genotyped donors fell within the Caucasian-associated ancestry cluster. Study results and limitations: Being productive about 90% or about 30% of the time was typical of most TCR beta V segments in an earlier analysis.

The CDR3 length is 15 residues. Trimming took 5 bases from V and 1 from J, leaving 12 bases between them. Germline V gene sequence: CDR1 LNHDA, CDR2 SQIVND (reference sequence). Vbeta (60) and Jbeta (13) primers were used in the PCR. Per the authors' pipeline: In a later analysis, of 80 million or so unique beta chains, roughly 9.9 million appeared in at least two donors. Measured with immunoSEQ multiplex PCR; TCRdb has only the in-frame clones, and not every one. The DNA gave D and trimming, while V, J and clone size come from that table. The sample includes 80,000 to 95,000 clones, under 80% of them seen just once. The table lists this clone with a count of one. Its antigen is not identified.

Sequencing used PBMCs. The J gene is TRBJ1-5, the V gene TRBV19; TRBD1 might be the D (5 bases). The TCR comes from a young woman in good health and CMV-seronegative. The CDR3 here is CASSHRSRSNQPQHF. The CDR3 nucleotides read TGTGCCAGTAGTCACAGGTCTCGGAGCAATCAGCCCCAGCATTTT.